The rows below give T cell receptor beta chains drawn from one sample of a study of CD8 T cells in Susac syndrome. TCRdb re-derived calls from the immunoSEQ multiplex PCR reads in MiXCR, one entry per CDR3 protein. This table holds 100,000 to 150,000 distinct CDR3 sequences, about 94% found once. Input material: CD8+ T cells from PBMCs. The receptors shown here come from a human donor with Susac syndrome. Each CDR3 is given with its conserved first and last residue. Fields, in order: clone size, V gene, D gene, J gene, CDR3 DNA, CDR3 protein. The D gene is left open where the match is weak. A row's size may be missing; if present it is once, few, many or a size class.

abundance: .
v_gene: TRBV12-3/TRBV12-4
d_gene: TRBD1
j_gene: TRBJ2-7
CDR3nt: TGTGCCAGCAGTTTAGCGGACAGGGTTGCATGGGAGCAGTACTTC
CDR3aa: CASSLADRVAWEQYF

abundance: .
v_gene: TRBV30
d_gene: .
j_gene: TRBJ1-2
CDR3nt: TGTGCCTGGAGGAACTATGGCTACACCTTC
CDR3aa: CAWRNYGYTF

abundance: .
v_gene: TRBV2
d_gene: TRBD2
j_gene: TRBJ2-7
CDR3nt: TGTGCCAGCAGTGAATCGGTTAGCGGGGGGGTACACCAGTACTTC
CDR3aa: CASSESVSGGVHQYF

abundance: few
v_gene: TRBV12-3/TRBV12-4
d_gene: .
j_gene: TRBJ2-7
CDR3nt: TGTGCCAGCAGTCAGGGGTTACCCTACGAGCAGTACTTC
CDR3aa: CASSQGLPYEQYF

abundance: .
v_gene: TRBV25-1
d_gene: .
j_gene: TRBJ2-5
CDR3nt: TGTGCCAGCATGGGGGAGACCCAGTACTTC
CDR3aa: CASMGETQYF

abundance: .
v_gene: TRBV5-4
d_gene: .
j_gene: TRBJ2-1
CDR3nt: TGTGCCAGCAGCTTGGAAAGCTCCTACAATGAGCAGTTCTTC
CDR3aa: CASSLESSYNEQFF

abundance: .
v_gene: TRBV6-2/TRBV6-3
d_gene: .
j_gene: TRBJ2-3
CDR3nt: TGTGCCAGCGTCGCCGCAGATACGCAGTATTTT
CDR3aa: CASVAADTQYF

abundance: .
v_gene: TRBV9
d_gene: .
j_gene: TRBJ2-1
CDR3nt: TGTGCCAGCAGCCCCCCCGTCAGGGGGGCCAATGAGCAGTTCTTC
CDR3aa: CASSPPVRGANEQFF

abundance: .
v_gene: TRBV4-1
d_gene: .
j_gene: TRBJ2-5
CDR3nt: TGCGCCAGCAGCCAAGAGTGGGGGCGAGGAGAGACCCAGTACTTC
CDR3aa: CASSQEWGRGETQYF

abundance: .
v_gene: TRBV2
d_gene: .
j_gene: TRBJ1-4
CDR3nt: TGTGCCAGCAGTCGGGACACCACAACTAATGAAAAACTGTTTTTT
CDR3aa: CASSRDTTTNEKLFF

abundance: .
v_gene: TRBV3-1
d_gene: TRBD2
j_gene: TRBJ2-7
CDR3nt: TGTGCCAGCAGCCAGACTAGCGGGAGGTCCGCCTACGAGCAGTACTTC
CDR3aa: CASSQTSGRSAYEQYF

abundance: .
v_gene: TRBV9
d_gene: TRBD2
j_gene: TRBJ2-5
CDR3nt: TGTGCCAGCCTCCTGGGCGGGGGGCCTCTAGCAGAGACCCAGTACTTC
CDR3aa: CASLLGGGPLAETQYF

abundance: .
v_gene: TRBV9
d_gene: TRBD2
j_gene: TRBJ2-1
CDR3nt: TGTGCCAGCAGCGCCACTAGCGGGAGATCGAATGAGCAGTTCTTC
CDR3aa: CASSATSGRSNEQFF

abundance: .
v_gene: TRBV19
d_gene: .
j_gene: TRBJ1-5
CDR3nt: TGTGCCAGTGGACAGCCCCAGCATTTT
CDR3aa: CASGQPQHF

abundance: .
v_gene: TRBV27
d_gene: .
j_gene: TRBJ2-7
CDR3nt: TGTGCCAGCAGTCCCAAGTGGACCTCCTACGAGCAGTACTTC
CDR3aa: CASSPKWTSYEQYF

abundance: .
v_gene: TRBV28
d_gene: .
j_gene: TRBJ2-5
CDR3nt: TGTGCCAGCAGTTTGGGGTTAATGATTCCGTACTTC
CDR3aa: CASSLGLMIPYF

abundance: .
v_gene: TRBV27
d_gene: TRBD2
j_gene: TRBJ2-7
CDR3nt: TGTGCCAGCAGTTCCCCGGGGGGGGCTCAAGAGCAGTACTTC
CDR3aa: CASSSPGGAQEQYF

abundance: .
v_gene: TRBV14
d_gene: TRBD1
j_gene: TRBJ1-1
CDR3nt: TGTGCCAGCAGCCGACAGGGATTGAACACTGAAGCTTTCTTT
CDR3aa: CASSRQGLNTEAFF